Given below is one TCR beta chain in context. Its target is not known. The data were produced by immunoSEQ multiplex PCR, yet TCRdb's version contains in-frame clones alone and is incomplete. The sample holds about 600,000 clones, around 95% seen once. The sample comes from a study of shared clonotypes between healthy human individuals. Positive CCR7 selection of CD45RO-negative cells yielded the naive CD8 cells, and terminally differentiated effector memory CD45RA+ cells were excluded. Regarding the study as a whole: Generally, naive subsets (rather than memory subsets) showed larger estimated richness.

This clonotype originated in a young woman in good health. Specimen: naive CD8+ T cells sorted from blood.

CDR3 residues: CASSWSGTGMNTEAFF. The CDR3, as DNA: TGTGCCAGCAGCTGGTCCGGGACAGGGATGAACACTGAAGCTTTCTTT. This rearrangement joins TRBV7-9 to TRBJ1-1; TRBD1 aligns across 9 bases. The J segment lost 0 bases and the V segment lost 4 bases, leaving 6 bases of the junction unmatched. CDR1 and CDR2 (germline): SEHNR, FQNEAQ (reference sequence). The CDR3 runs to 16 residues.